This T cell receptor (beta chain) was found in a study of vaccination effects on CD4 cells after COVID-19. V gave up 0 bases and J gave up 5 bases, with 11 bases separating them. The CDR3 covers 14 residues. CDR1 is SGDLS and CDR2 is YYNGEE in the germline V gene. Before any sequencing was done, the ViraFEST assay used viral peptide pools to expand antigen-specific CD4+ T cells. CD4+ T cell isolation took place after less than 13 days of culture. According to the study, vaccine recipients showed no prior SARS-CoV-2 infection and negative nucleocapsid antibodies. For this clone: Antigen unknown.

Here immunoSEQ multiplex PCR was the method, and the copy in TCRdb shows in-frame clones only, minus some. Among tens of thousands of clones listed, 70% were seen once. This rearrangement joins TRBV9 to TRBJ2-5; D is unclear. The material was CD4+ T cells from PBMCs cultured with SARS-CoV-2 spike peptides, obtained before COVID-19 vaccination. This TCR was recovered from a human donor who received a COVID-19 vaccine. The CDR3 spells CASSVGLPGETQYF. The DNA of the CDR3 is TGTGCCAGCAGCGTAGGGCTTCCCGGGGAGACCCAGTACTTC.